This section outlines one T cell receptor (beta chain) sequence together with its context. Its antigen is currently unknown. At one of its ends the junction is not consistent with the germline gene, which may arise from a read error. The source of the sample is a study of STAT3 mutations in large granular lymphocyte leukemia. Study background: Over half of T-LGLL patients had one or more immunosuppressive regimens.

Germline CDR1 and CDR2: GTSNPN and SVGIG (reference sequence). The CDR3 runs to 12 residues. Sequencing used immunoSEQ multiplex PCR; TCRdb keeps in-frame clones, though not all of them. The table lists about 34,000 clones, about 90% of them singletons. General study findings and limits: Samples missed the first appearance of the clone. Every T-cell large granular lymphocyte leukemia patient had at least one immunodominant TCR beta clonotype.

The chain recombines TRBV30 with TRBJ2-3; 7 positions agree with TRBD2. The receptor was derived from a man in his 60s with T-cell large granular lymphocyte leukemia. Some clones in this sample may be carry-over from other donors' samples. The specimen sequenced was peripheral blood mononuclear cells. CDR3 nucleotides: TGCGGACTAGACCCGCAGGGTGATACGCAGTATTTT. This translates into CGLDPQGDTQYF.